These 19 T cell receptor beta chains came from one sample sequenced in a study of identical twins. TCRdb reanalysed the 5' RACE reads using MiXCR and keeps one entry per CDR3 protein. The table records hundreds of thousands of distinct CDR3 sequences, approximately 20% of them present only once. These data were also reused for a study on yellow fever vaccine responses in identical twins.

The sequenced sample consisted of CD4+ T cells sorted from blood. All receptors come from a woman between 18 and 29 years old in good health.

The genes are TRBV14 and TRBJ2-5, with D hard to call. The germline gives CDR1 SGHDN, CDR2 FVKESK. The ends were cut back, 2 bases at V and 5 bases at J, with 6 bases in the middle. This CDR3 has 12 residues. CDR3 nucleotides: TGTGCCAGCAGCCAATATATGGAGACCCAGTACTTC. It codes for CASSQYMETQYF.

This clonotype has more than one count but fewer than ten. The chain's CDR3 is CASSLSGGLYEQYF. DNA for the CDR3: TGTGCCAGCAGCTTATCAGGGGGCCTATACGAGCAGTACTTC. V and J are TRBV7-3 and TRBJ2-7, with 8 bases identical to TRBD1. This CDR3 is built from 14 residues. V dropped 2 bases and J dropped 4; count of bases not matched to a gene: 4. Germline V lookup: CDR1 SGHTA, CDR2 FQGTGA.

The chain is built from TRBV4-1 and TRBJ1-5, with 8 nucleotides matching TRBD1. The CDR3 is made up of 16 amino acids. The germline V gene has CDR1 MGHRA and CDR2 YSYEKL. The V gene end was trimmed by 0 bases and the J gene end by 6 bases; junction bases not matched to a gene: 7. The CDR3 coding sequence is TGCGCCAGCAGCCAAGATGGACAGGGAAGGGGTCAGCCCCAGCATTTT. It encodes CASSQDGQGRGQPQHF.

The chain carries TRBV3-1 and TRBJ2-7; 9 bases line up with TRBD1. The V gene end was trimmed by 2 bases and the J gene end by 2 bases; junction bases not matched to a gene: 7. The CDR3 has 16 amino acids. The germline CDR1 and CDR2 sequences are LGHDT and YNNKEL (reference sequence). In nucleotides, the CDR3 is TGTGCCAGCAGCCAATCATATTGGACAGGGGCCTACGAGCAGTACTTC. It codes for CASSQSYWTGAYEQYF.

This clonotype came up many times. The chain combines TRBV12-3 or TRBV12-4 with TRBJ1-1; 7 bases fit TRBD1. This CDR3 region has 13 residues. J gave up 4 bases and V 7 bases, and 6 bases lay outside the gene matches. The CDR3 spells CASTPQGTTEAFF. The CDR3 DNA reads TGTGCCAGCACCCCACAGGGGACCACTGAAGCTTTCTTT.

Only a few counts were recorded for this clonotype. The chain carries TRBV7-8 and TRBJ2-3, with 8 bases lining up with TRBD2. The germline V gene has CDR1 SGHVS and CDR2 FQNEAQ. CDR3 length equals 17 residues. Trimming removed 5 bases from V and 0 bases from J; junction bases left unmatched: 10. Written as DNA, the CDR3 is TGTGCCAGCAGCCTCGTCGGGGGGGGGCCTAGCACAGATACGCAGTATTTT. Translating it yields CASSLVGGGPSTDTQYF.

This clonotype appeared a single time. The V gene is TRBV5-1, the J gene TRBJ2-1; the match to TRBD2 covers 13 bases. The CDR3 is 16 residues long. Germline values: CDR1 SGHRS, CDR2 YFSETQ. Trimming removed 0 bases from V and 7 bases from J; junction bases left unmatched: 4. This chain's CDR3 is CASSLETSGGWNEQFF. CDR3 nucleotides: TGCGCCAGCAGCTTGGAGACTAGCGGGGGGTGGAATGAGCAGTTCTTC.

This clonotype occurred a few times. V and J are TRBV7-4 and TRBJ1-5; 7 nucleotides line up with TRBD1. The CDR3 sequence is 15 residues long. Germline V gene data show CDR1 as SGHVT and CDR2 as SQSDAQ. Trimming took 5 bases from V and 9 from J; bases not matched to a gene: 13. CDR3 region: CASSPPREGASPQHF. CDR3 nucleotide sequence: TGTGCCAGCAGCCCCCCTCGGGAGGGGGCTTCGCCCCAGCATTTT. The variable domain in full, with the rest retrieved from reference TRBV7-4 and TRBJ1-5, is GAGVSQSPRYKVAKRGRDVALRCDSISGHVTLYWYRQTLGQGSEVLTYSQSDAQRDKSGRPSGRFSAERPERSVSTLKIQRTEQGDSAVYLCASSPPREGASPQHFGDGTRLSIL.

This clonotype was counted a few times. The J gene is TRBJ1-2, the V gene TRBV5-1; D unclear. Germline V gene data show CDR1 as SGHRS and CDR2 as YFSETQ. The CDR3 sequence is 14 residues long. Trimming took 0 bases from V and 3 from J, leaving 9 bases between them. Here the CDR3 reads CASSLEATDYGYTF. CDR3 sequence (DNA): TGCGCCAGCAGCTTGGAGGCGACTGACTATGGCTACACCTTC.

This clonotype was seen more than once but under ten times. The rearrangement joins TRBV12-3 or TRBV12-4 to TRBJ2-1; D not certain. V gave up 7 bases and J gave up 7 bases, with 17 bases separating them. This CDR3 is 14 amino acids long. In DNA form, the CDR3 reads TGTGCCAGCATCAATCAGGCTTGGGGTAATGAGCAGTTCTTC. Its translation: CASINQAWGNEQFF.

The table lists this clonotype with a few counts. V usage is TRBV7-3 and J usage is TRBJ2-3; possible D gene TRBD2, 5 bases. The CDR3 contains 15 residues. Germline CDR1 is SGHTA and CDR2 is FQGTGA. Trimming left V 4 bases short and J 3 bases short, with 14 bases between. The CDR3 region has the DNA TGTGCCAGCAGCTCCCTCGGGGTTGGTACAGATACGCAGTATTTT. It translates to CASSSLGVGTDTQYF. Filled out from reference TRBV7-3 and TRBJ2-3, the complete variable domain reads GAGVSQTPSNKVTEKGKYVELRCDPISGHTALYWYRQSLGQGPEFLIYFQGTGAADDSGLPNDRFFAVRPEGSVSTLKIQRTERGDSAVYLCASSSLGVGTDTQYFGPGTRLTVL.

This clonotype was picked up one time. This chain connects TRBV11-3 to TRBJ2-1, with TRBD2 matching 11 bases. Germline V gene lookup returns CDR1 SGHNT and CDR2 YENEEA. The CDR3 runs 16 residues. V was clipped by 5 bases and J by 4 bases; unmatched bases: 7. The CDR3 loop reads CASSPGLAGPYNEQFF. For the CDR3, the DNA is TGTGCCAGCAGCCCCGGACTAGCGGGTCCTTACAATGAGCAGTTCTTC.

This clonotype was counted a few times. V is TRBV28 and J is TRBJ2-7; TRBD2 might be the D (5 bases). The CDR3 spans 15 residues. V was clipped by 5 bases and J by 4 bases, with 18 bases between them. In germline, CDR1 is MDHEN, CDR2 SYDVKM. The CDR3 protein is CASSTSRRTLYEQYF. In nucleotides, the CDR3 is TGTGCCAGCAGTACCTCGCGCAGGACTCTATACGAGCAGTACTTC.

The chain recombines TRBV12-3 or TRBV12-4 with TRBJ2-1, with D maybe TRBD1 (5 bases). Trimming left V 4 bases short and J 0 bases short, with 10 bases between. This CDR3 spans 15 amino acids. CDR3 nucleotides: TGTGCCAGCAGTTCCAGGGCAAACTCCTACAATGAGCAGTTCTTC. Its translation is CASSSRANSYNEQFF.

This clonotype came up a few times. Written as DNA, the CDR3 is TGTGCCAGCAGCTTAGTTATAGTCCGCTCTGGAAACACCATATATTTT. Encoded protein: CASSLVIVRSGNTIYF. The V gene is TRBV11-2, the J gene TRBJ1-3; D gene uncertain. Deletions cut 1 base from V and 0 bases from J, with 10 bases between. The V gene's germline CDR1 is SGHAT and CDR2 FQNNGV. This CDR3 region has 16 residues.

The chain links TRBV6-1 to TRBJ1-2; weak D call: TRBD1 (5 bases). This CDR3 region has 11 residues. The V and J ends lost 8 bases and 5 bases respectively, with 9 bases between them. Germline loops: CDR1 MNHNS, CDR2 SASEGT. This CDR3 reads CASDSDYGYTF. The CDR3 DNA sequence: TGTGCCAGCGACAGTGATTATGGCTACACCTTC.

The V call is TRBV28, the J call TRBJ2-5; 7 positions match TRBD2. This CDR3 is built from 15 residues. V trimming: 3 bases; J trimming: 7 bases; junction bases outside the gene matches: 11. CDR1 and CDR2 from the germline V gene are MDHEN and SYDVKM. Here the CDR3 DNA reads TGTGCCAGCAGTTTGAGTCTAGCGGCTTCTGGGACCCAGTACTTC. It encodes CASSLSLAASGTQYF.

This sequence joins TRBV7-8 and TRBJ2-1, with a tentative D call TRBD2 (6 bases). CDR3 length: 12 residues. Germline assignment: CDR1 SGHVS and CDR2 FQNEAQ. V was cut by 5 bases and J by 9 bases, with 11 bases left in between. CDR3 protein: CASSPTSVEQFF. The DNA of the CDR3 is TGTGCCAGCAGCCCGACTAGTGTTGAGCAGTTCTTC.

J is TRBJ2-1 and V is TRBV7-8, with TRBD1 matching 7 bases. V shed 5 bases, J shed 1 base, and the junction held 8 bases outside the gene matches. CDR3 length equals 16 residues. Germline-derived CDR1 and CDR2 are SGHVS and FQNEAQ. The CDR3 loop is CASSPKPDRSYNEQFF. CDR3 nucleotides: TGTGCCAGCAGCCCAAAACCGGACAGGTCCTACAATGAGCAGTTCTTC.